The 30 T cell receptor beta chains presented below share a single source sample, sequenced in a study of blood T cell repertoires in COVID-19. The assay was immunoSEQ multiplex PCR, and TCRdb's table has in-frame clones only and misses some. This sample has approximately 210,000 clones, with 76% found just once. The material sequenced was PBMCs or T cells enriched from blood (not recorded which). These receptors were taken from a woman aged 50 to 60 with acute COVID-19.

The rearrangement joins TRBV9 to TRBJ2-2, with TRBD2 identical over 13 bases. V shed 6 bases and J 0 bases; nucleotides not matched to a gene: 8. Germline lookup yields CDR1 SGDLS and CDR2 YYNGEE. The CDR3 contains 18 residues. As DNA, the CDR3 is TGTGCCAGCACCCCTCTAACTAGCGGGGGGGCGAACACCGGGGAGCTGTTTTTT. Its protein product is CASTPLTSGGANTGELFF.

The chain carries TRBV29-1 and TRBJ2-5; weak D call: TRBD2 (5 bases). This CDR3 is built from 13 residues. V was trimmed by 2 bases and J by 2 bases, leaving 9 bases between them. Germline V gives CDR1 SQVTM, CDR2 ANQGSEA. The CDR3 region has the DNA TGCAGCGTTGAAAGCCGGACTCAAGAGACCCAGTACTTC. This translates into CSVESRTQETQYF.

The sample holds a few counts of this clone. The J gene is TRBJ1-2, the V gene TRBV7-2; 7 bases fit TRBD1. Germline-derived CDR1 and CDR2 are SGHTA and FQGNSA. This CDR3 has 13 amino acids. The V gene end was trimmed by 0 bases and the J gene end by 7 bases; junction bases not matched to a gene: 2. The CDR3 is CASSLAQGGGYTF. Here the CDR3 DNA reads TGTGCCAGCAGCTTAGCTCAGGGGGGTGGCTACACCTTC.

The rearrangement joins TRBV6-2 or TRBV6-3 to TRBJ2-5; 15 bases agree with TRBD2. The CDR3 contains 17 residues. V shed 5 bases, J shed 4 bases, and the junction held 8 bases outside the gene matches. Germline CDR1 is MNHEY and CDR2 is SVGEGT. The CDR3 nucleotides read TGTGCCAGCAGTGGGACTAGCGGGGGGCCGGGATTAGAGACCCAGTACTTC. Residues: CASSGTSGGPGLETQYF.

This clone appeared once. This sequence joins TRBV30 and TRBJ2-3, with 9 bases lining up with TRBD2. Germline CDR1 reads GTSNPN; CDR2 reads SVGIG (reference sequence). V shed 5 bases and J 3 bases; nucleotides not matched to a gene: 3. CDR3 length: 13 amino acids. Here the CDR3 DNA reads TGTGCCTGGGTTACTAGCGGGACAGATACGCAGTATTTT. Protein: CAWVTSGTDTQYF.

The chain is built from TRBV3-1 (or the pseudogene TRBV3-2) and TRBJ1-1, with D unclear. The CDR3 is 13 amino acids. V gave up 1 base and J gave up 2 bases, with 5 bases separating them. Germline values: CDR1 LGHDT, CDR2 YNNKEL (reference sequence). The CDR3 coding sequence is TGTGCCAGCAGCCAAGTTCAAAACACTGAAGCTTTCTTT. Protein sequence: CASSQVQNTEAFF.

This clone came up once. V and J are TRBV5-6 and TRBJ2-2, with D maybe TRBD1 (5 bases). The CDR3 contains 15 residues. Germline values: CDR1 SGHDT, CDR2 YYEEEE. Trimming pared 0 bases from V and 3 bases from J, leaving 9 bases between. CDR3 sequence reads: CASSLVGRDTGELFF. The DNA for the CDR3 is TGTGCCAGCAGCTTGGTGGGCAGGGACACCGGGGAGCTGTTTTTT. The complete variable domain, with remaining parts taken from reference TRBV5-6 and TRBJ2-2, reads DAGVTQSPTHLIKTRGQQVTLRCSPKSGHDTVSWYQQALGQGPQFIFQYYEEEERQRGNFPDRFSGHQFPNYSSELNVNALLLGDSALYLCASSLVGRDTGELFFGEGSRLTVL.

J is TRBJ1-6 and V is TRBV7-9; 9 bases map to TRBD1. In germline, CDR1 is SEHNR, CDR2 FQNEAQ (reference sequence). V shed 5 bases, J shed 0 bases, and the junction held 11 bases outside the gene matches. The CDR3 runs to 19 residues. The chain's CDR3 is CASSVYRTGAVSYNSPLHF. CDR3 coding DNA: TGTGCCAGCAGCGTGTATCGGACAGGGGCTGTCTCCTATAATTCACCCCTCCACTTT. Variable domain in full (rest from reference TRBV7-9 and TRBJ1-6): DTGVSQNPRHKITKRGQNVTFRCDPISEHNRLYWYRQTLGQGPEFLTYFQNEAQLEKSRLLSDRFSAERPKGSFSTLEIQRTEQGDSAMYLCASSVYRTGAVSYNSPLHFGNGTRLTVT.

The chain joins TRBV30 to TRBJ2-6, with a possible D match to TRBD1 (6 bases). From germline, CDR1 is GTSNPN and CDR2 SVGIG (reference sequence). There are 17 residues in the CDR3. V was clipped by 2 bases and J by 0 bases, with 14 bases between them. The CDR3 region is CAWSQGHIVSGANVLTF. The DNA for the CDR3 is TGTGCCTGGAGTCAGGGACACATCGTCTCTGGGGCCAACGTCCTGACTTTC.

The chain links TRBV27 to TRBJ2-2, with 8 nucleotides matching TRBD2. The ends lost 4 bases at V and 4 bases at J; junction bases unmatched: 8. Germline V CDR1 and CDR2: MNHEY, SMNVEV (reference sequence). The CDR3 loop spans 16 amino acids. The CDR3 DNA is TGTGCCAGCAGTTCGGGGGGGGCGGGGGGCACCGGGGAGCTGTTTTTT. Amino acid sequence: CASSSGGAGGTGELFF.

This clone was counted a few times. This rearrangement joins TRBV5-1 to TRBJ1-4, with D unclear. The CDR3 spans 13 residues. The V end was cut by 2 bases, the J end by 5 bases, with 7 bases between. Germline V gene lookup returns CDR1 SGHRS and CDR2 YFSETQ. CDR3 sequence: CASSFGPNEKLFF. Here the CDR3 DNA reads TGCGCCAGCAGCTTTGGGCCGAATGAAAAACTGTTTTTT.

This chain links TRBV29-1 with TRBJ1-1; 9 bases match TRBD1. Losses at the gene ends were 7 bases for V and 5 bases for J; bases not matched to a gene: 5. CDR1 is SQVTM, CDR2 ANQGSEA, per germline. The CDR3 covers 12 residues. In DNA form, the CDR3 reads TGCAGCGCCGACAGGGGGGGTACTGAAGCTTTCTTT. The encoded protein is CSADRGGTEAFF. Using reference TRBV29-1 and TRBJ1-1 for the parts outside the CDR3, the full variable domain is SAVISQKPSRDICQRGTSLTIQCQVDSQVTMMFWYRQQPGQSLTLIATANQGSEATYESGFVIDKFPISRPNLTFSTLTVSNMSPEDSSIYLCSADRGGTEAFFGQGTRLTVV.

The V call is TRBV7-9, the J call TRBJ2-1; the match to TRBD1 covers 7 bases. Germline CDR1 is SEHNR and CDR2 is FQNEAQ (reference sequence). The CDR3 sequence is 18 residues long. Germline trimming cut 2 bases from V and 0 bases from J; bases unmatched to any gene: 10. The DNA of the CDR3 is TGTGCCAGCAGCTTACCGATCGGGACAGCAAGCTCCTACAATGAGCAGTTCTTC. It specifies CASSLPIGTASSYNEQFF. The full variable domain, its missing parts supplied by reference TRBV7-9 and TRBJ2-1, is DTGVSQNPRHKITKRGQNVTFRCDPISEHNRLYWYRQTLGQGPEFLTYFQNEAQLEKSRLLSDRFSAERPKGSFSTLEIQRTEQGDSAMYLCASSLPIGTASSYNEQFFGPGTRLTVL.

This clone showed up just once. V gene TRBV19 combines with J gene TRBJ2-3, with TRBD1 identical over 8 bases. In germline, CDR1 is LNHDA, CDR2 SQIVND (reference sequence). The V gene end was trimmed by 5 bases and the J gene end by 0 bases; junction bases not matched to a gene: 7. The CDR3 is 16 residues long. The CDR3 DNA reads as TGTGCCAGTAGTTTTGGGACAGGCCTAAGCACAGATACGCAGTATTTT. It encodes CASSFGTGLSTDTQYF.

J is TRBJ2-2 and V is TRBV19, with a possible D match to TRBD2 (5 bases). Germline V gene data show CDR1 as LNHDA and CDR2 as SQIVND (reference sequence). The V end lost 3 bases, the J end lost 2 bases, and 10 bases lay between the germline ends. The length of the CDR3 is 15 residues. CDR3 protein: CASSMWRTNTGELFF. The DNA of the CDR3 is TGTGCCAGTAGTATGTGGAGGACTAACACCGGGGAGCTGTTTTTT.

The rearrangement links TRBV7-2 to TRBJ2-5; a possible D gene is TRBD2 (6 bases). CDR3 size: 14 residues. V was cut by 0 bases and J by 2 bases, with 7 bases left in between. Per the germline V gene, CDR1 is SGHTA and CDR2 is FQGNSA. The CDR3 reads CASSLAGGQETQYF. The CDR3 nucleotides are TGTGCCAGCAGCTTAGCAGGAGGGCAAGAGACCCAGTACTTC.

This chain links TRBV5-6 with TRBJ2-3; D is unresolved. This CDR3 spans 13 amino acids. CDR1 and CDR2 (germline): SGHDT, YYEEEE. The germline V and J ends were trimmed by 0 bases and 5 bases, with 7 bases remaining between them. This CDR3 is CASSLEQRDTQYF. In DNA form, the CDR3 reads TGTGCCAGCAGCTTGGAACAGAGAGATACGCAGTATTTT.

This rearrangement joins TRBV6-2 or TRBV6-3 to TRBJ1-1; D possibly corresponds to TRBD1 (6 bases). Trimming cost V 5 bases and J 4 bases, with 14 bases left between them. The CDR3 consists of 14 residues. The germline CDR1 and CDR2 sequences are MNHEY and SVGEGT. CDR3 sequence reads: CASSIQGRSTEAFF. CDR3 coding DNA: TGTGCCAGCAGTATACAGGGACGGAGCACTGAAGCTTTCTTT.

The chain employs TRBV18 and TRBJ2-5; TRBD1 aligns across 9 bases. This CDR3 contains 17 residues. V lost 4 bases and J lost 2; bases outside the gene matches: 11. The V gene's germline CDR1 is KGHSH and CDR2 LQKENI. The CDR3, as DNA: TGTGCCAGCTCACTAAGGACAGGGGCCTCAACTCAAGAGACCCAGTACTTC. Translation gives CASSLRTGASTQETQYF.

The V gene is TRBV4-1, the J gene TRBJ2-3, with 8 positions matching TRBD2. Germline CDR1 is MGHRA and CDR2 is YSYEKL. The ends lost 1 base at V and 5 bases at J; junction bases unmatched: 11. The CDR3 is 17 amino acids. CDR3 in DNA: TGCGCCAGCAGCCAAGGTAGTGGCGGGGGGAGAGGAGATACGCAGTATTTT. This codes for CASSQGSGGGRGDTQYF.

The V and J genes are TRBV6-5 and TRBJ1-6, with a possible D match to TRBD1 (5 bases). This CDR3 has 15 amino acids. The ends were cut back, 5 bases at V and 8 bases at J, with 16 bases in the middle. Germline V gene sequence: CDR1 MNHEY, CDR2 SVGAGI. The CDR3 nucleotides are TGTGCCAGCAGTCTAGGGACTTCCACGGATTCACCCCTCCACTTT. It yields the protein CASSLGTSTDSPLHF.

The rearrangement uses TRBV10-1 and TRBJ1-1, with TRBD1 identical over 7 bases. The CDR3 sequence is 20 residues long. J gave up 6 bases and V 2 bases, and 24 bases lay outside the gene matches. Germline V lookup: CDR1 WNHNN, CDR2 SYGVQD (reference sequence). This CDR3 is CASSEGGGTELLVEVSEAFF. CDR3 in DNA: TGCGCCAGCAGTGAGGGTGGCGGGACAGAGCTCCTAGTCGAGGTTTCTGAAGCTTTCTTT.

V usage is TRBV10-3 and J usage is TRBJ2-1, with D perhaps assigned TRBD1 or TRBD2 (6 bases each). The germline V gene has CDR1 ENHRY and CDR2 SYGVKD. The CDR3 totals 14 residues. Trimming cost V 6 bases and J 4 bases, with 13 bases left between them. CDR3 nucleotides: TGTGCCATCAGGGAGACAGGAGGGTACAATGAGCAGTTCTTC. Protein sequence: CAIRETGGYNEQFF.

The J gene is TRBJ1-4, the V gene TRBV6-5; 8 bases map to TRBD1. The CDR3 totals 14 residues. Trimming took 6 bases from V and 5 from J; bases not matched to a gene: 5. Germline V gene sequence: CDR1 MNHEY, CDR2 SVGAGI. The DNA of the CDR3 is TGTGCCAGCAGCCGTGACAGGGGAAATGAAAAACTGTTTTTT. It translates to CASSRDRGNEKLFF.

This clone was recorded a few times. DNA for the CDR3: TGTGCCAGCAGCTTAGTCGGGGTCAGGGAGGTTTACGATGAGCAGTTCTTC. This gives the protein CASSLVGVREVYDEQFF. This chain joins TRBV7-2 and TRBJ2-1; tentative D call: TRBD2 (6 bases). The CDR3 is 17 amino acids. The V gene lost 1 base and the J gene lost 8 bases, with 21 bases spanning the gap. Germline loops: CDR1 SGHTA, CDR2 FQGNSA.

The chain recombines TRBV5-5 with TRBJ2-3; 9 nucleotides align to TRBD2. The CDR3 sequence is 16 residues long. Trimming at V came to 4 bases and at J to 4 bases, leaving 10 bases not matched to a gene. Germline lookup yields CDR1 SGHKS and CDR2 YYEKEE (reference sequence). The CDR3 nucleotides are TGTGCCAGCAGCGGCGGTAGCGGGGGCTCGGCAGATACGCAGTATTTT. Protein: CASSGGSGGSADTQYF. The full variable domain, in which reference TRBV5-5 and TRBJ2-3 provide the parts outside the CDR3, is DAGVTQSPTHLIKTRGQQVTLRCSPISGHKSVSWYQQVLGQGPQFIFQYYEKEERGRGNFPDRFSARQFPNYSSELNVNALLLGDSALYLCASSGGSGGSADTQYFGPGTRLTVL.

This clone occurred a few times. The V gene is TRBV6-2 or TRBV6-3, the J gene TRBJ2-3; TRBD2 aligns across 13 bases. V lost 5 bases, J lost 0 bases, and 5 bases stayed unmatched. This CDR3 spans 17 amino acids. Looked up from germline, CDR1 is MNHEY and CDR2 is SVGEGT. The CDR3 reads CASSTGTSGASTDTQYF. Written as DNA, the CDR3 is TGTGCCAGCAGTACCGGGACTAGCGGGGCTAGCACAGATACGCAGTATTTT.

The J gene is TRBJ1-1, the V gene TRBV5-6, with D possibly being TRBD1 (5 bases). The germline gives CDR1 SGHDT, CDR2 YYEEEE. Trimming took 4 bases from V and 3 from J, leaving 7 bases between them. This CDR3 has 12 residues. This CDR3 is CASSRGDTEAFF. The DNA of the CDR3 is TGTGCCAGCAGCCGGGGGGACACTGAAGCTTTCTTT.

The V gene is TRBV18, the J gene TRBJ1-3; 7 positions agree with TRBD1. V shed 3 bases and J 4 bases; nucleotides not matched to a gene: 3. Germline CDR1 and CDR2: KGHSH and LQKENI. This CDR3 has 14 amino acids. CDR3: CASSPQGDGNTIYF. CDR3 DNA: TGTGCCAGCTCACCGCAGGGGGACGGAAACACCATATATTTT.

This clone was detected only once. This chain joins TRBV7-9 and TRBJ1-1; D not resolved. With 1 base removed from V and 1 base from J, the gap between germline ends came to 10 bases. This CDR3 region has 15 residues. Germline CDR1 SEHNR, CDR2 FQNEAQ (reference sequence). CDR3 protein: CASSLDGHRNTEAFF. CDR3 in DNA: TGTGCCAGCAGCTTAGATGGGCACAGGAACACTGAAGCTTTCTTT. The full variable domain, its missing parts supplied by reference TRBV7-9 and TRBJ1-1, is DTGVSQNPRHKITKRGQNVTFRCDPISEHNRLYWYRQTLGQGPEFLTYFQNEAQLEKSRLLSDRFSAERPKGSFSTLEIQRTEQGDSAMYLCASSLDGHRNTEAFFGQGTRLTVV.